Only a few counts were recorded for the clone carrying this T cell receptor (beta chain). The antigen remains undetermined. A much larger clone lies a single base off, so this may be a read error. The source of the sample is a study of breast tumors, draining lymph nodes, adjacent tissues. Study results and caveats: Data only fit, rather than demonstrated, lymph node origin of most tumor T cells. Luminal-like breast cancer showed significantly greater tumor-nontumor repertoire similarity than basal-like breast cancer did. Tumor TCR diversity was below lymph nodes but above nontumor tissue.

From germline, CDR1 is DFQATT and CDR2 SNEGSKA (reference sequence). The CDR3 runs 11 residues. In TCRdb, the multiplex PCR reads were re-called with MiXCR into one record per CDR3 protein. The table has 250,000 or so distinct CDR3 sequences, over 25% seen once. Samples came from axillary lymph nodes draining the breast cancer. The source of this sequence is a female donor with breast cancer. Some clones in this sample may be carry-over from other donors' samples. The chain links TRBV20-1 to TRBJ2-7, with unresolved D. Sequences were obtained from axillary lymph node tissue. The CDR3 DNA follows: TGCAGTGCTAGACAGGCGGAAGAGCAGTCCTTC. The encoded protein is CSARQAEEQSF.